This TCR beta chain was identified in a study of OX40 agonist ivuxolimab in advanced cancers. Study-wide findings and caveats: Expanded clones were, on average, more numerous in CD8+ T cells than in CD4+.

Concerning this clone: What it binds is unknown.

Generated by immunoSEQ multiplex PCR, the TCRdb table keeps only in-frame clones and is missing some. In the table there are 45,000 to 55,000 clones, around 84% of which are singletons. The CDR3 covers 14 residues. Trimming removed 7 bases from V and 10 bases from J; junction bases left unmatched: 8. Looked up from germline, CDR1 is LNHNV and CDR2 is YYDKDF (reference sequence). This receptor was identified in an adult with an advanced solid tumor such as melanoma, head and neck, liver or kidney cancer. This sequence joins TRBV15 and TRBJ2-1; TRBD2 matches 12 bases. Specimen: CD4+ or CD8+ T cells sorted from blood, collected in a trial of the OX40 agonist ivuxolimab. CDR3 sequence (DNA): TGTGCCACCACCAGGACTAGCGGGACTAGGGAGCAGTTCTTC. Amino acids: CATTRTSGTREQFF.